This T cell receptor beta chain was sequenced for a study of control samples from healthy donors and cancer patients. Generated by immunoSEQ multiplex PCR, the TCRdb table keeps only in-frame clones and is missing some. The data hold 390,000 or so clones, with roughly 90% observed a single time. J gave up 7 bases and V 3 bases, and 6 bases lay outside the gene matches. This CDR3 spans 13 amino acids. CDR1 SGHNT and CDR2 YYREEE come from the germline V gene (reference sequence). The origin of this receptor is a middle-aged man with head and neck cancer. The rearrangement uses TRBV5-4 and TRBJ1-1; 7 bases fit TRBD1. Sequencing used PBMCs. CDR3 sequence reads: CASSSVQGLEAFF. CDR3 sequence (DNA): TGTGCCAGCAGCTCTGTACAGGGGCTTGAAGCTTTCTTT.